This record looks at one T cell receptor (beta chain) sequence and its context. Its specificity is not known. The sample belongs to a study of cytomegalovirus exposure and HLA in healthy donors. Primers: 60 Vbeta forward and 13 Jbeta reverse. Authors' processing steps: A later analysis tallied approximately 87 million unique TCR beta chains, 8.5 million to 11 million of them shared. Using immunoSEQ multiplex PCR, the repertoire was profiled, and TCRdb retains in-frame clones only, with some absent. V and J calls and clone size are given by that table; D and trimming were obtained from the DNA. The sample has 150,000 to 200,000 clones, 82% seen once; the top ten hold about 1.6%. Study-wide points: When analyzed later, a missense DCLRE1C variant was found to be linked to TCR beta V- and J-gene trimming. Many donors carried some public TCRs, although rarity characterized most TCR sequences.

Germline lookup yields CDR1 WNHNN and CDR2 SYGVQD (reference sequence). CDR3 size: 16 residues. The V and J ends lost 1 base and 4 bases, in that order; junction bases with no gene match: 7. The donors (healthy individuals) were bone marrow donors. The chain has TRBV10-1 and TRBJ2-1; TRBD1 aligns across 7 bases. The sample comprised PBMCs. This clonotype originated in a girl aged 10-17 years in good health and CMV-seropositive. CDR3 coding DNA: TGCGCCAGCAGTGAGTTGACCGGGACAGAATACAATGAGCAGTTCTTC. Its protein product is CASSELTGTEYNEQFF.